One and the same sample provided the 3 T cell receptor beta chains below, sequenced in a study of shared clonotypes between healthy human individuals. Generated by immunoSEQ multiplex PCR, the TCRdb table keeps only in-frame clones and is missing some. The data hold millions of clones, with roughly 95% observed a single time. Sequenced input: naive CD4+ T cells sorted from blood. As to subset: CD45RA+ positively selected. The receptor set was obtained from a man aged 18 to 30 in good health.

This clone has just one count. The rearrangement uses TRBV11-2 and TRBJ2-7; 9 bases align to TRBD2. This CDR3 comprises 15 residues. With 2 bases clipped from V and 0 bases from J, the junction kept 2 bases outside the gene matches. Germline V lookup: CDR1 SGHAT, CDR2 FQNNGV. CDR3 loop: CASSLLAGNSYEQYF. CDR3 bases: TGTGCCAGCAGCTTACTAGCGGGGAACTCCTACGAGCAGTACTTC.

This chain joins TRBV30 and TRBJ1-2, with D maybe TRBD1 (6 bases). CDR3 size: 14 residues. CDR1 is GTSNPN and CDR2 is SVGIG in the germline V gene (reference sequence). This CDR3 reads CAPRTAPGSYGYTF. CDR3 DNA sequence: TGTGCACCCCGGACAGCTCCTGGTTCCTATGGCTACACCTTC.

This chain joins TRBV6-6 and TRBJ2-2; a weak D match, TRBD2 (6 bases). The V end was cut by 2 bases, the J end by 1 base, with 11 bases between. Germline V CDR1 and CDR2: MNHNY, SVGAGI (reference sequence). The CDR3 has 16 residues. This chain's CDR3 is CASSYPGGKNTGELFF. In nucleotides, the CDR3 is TGTGCCAGCAGTTACCCTGGAGGGAAGAACACCGGGGAGCTGTTTTTT.